A selection of T cell receptor beta chains follows, all from one sample in a study of beta chain features in type 1 diabetes. Only in-frame clones appear in the TCRdb table, and some are missing; sequencing was by immunoSEQ multiplex PCR. Of 310,000 or so clones in the sample, approximately 8.2% were seen once. The sequenced sample consisted of central memory CD4+ T cells from blood. All receptors derive from a woman aged 18-29 years in good health. CDR3s include the opening cysteine and the closing phenylalanine or tryptophan. The D gene is left open where the match is weak. Where a row states a size, it is once, few, many or the class of an expanded clone; other rows omit it.

D,V,J,size,DNA,CDR3
.,TRBV7-2,TRBJ2-1,.,TGTGCCAGCAGCTTAGACAGGGTTGGAGGAGAGCAGTTCTTC,CASSLDRVGGEQFF
TRBD2,TRBV20-1,TRBJ2-7,.,TGCAGTGCGGGAGGGGTGTGCGAGCAGTACTTC,CSAGGVCEQYF
.,TRBV2,TRBJ2-1,.,TGTGCCAGCAGTGAAGGGTCTAGTAGCAATGAGCAGTTCTTC,CASSEGSSSNEQFF
TRBD1,TRBV6-5,TRBJ1-5,.,TGTGCCAGCAGTTACTCCGGGGACAGCGGTCAGCCCCAGCATTTT,CASSYSGDSGQPQHF
.,TRBV9,TRBJ1-5,few,TGTGCCAGCAGCCGGAATCCTTATAGCAATCAGCCCCAGCATTTT,CASSRNPYSNQPQHF
.,TRBV27,TRBJ2-7,few,TGTGCCAGCAGTTTGACCAGCCTAGAGTACGAGCAGTACTTC,CASSLTSLEYEQYF
TRBD1,TRBV6-5,TRBJ1-1,.,TGTGCCAGCAGCGACAGGGTCCGGAACACTGAAGCTTTCTTT,CASSDRVRNTEAFF
.,TRBV19,TRBJ2-1,.,TGTGCCAGTAGTATCTGGGGTGAGCAGTTCTTC,CASSIWGEQFF
.,TRBV7-9,TRBJ2-7,.,TGTGCCAGCAGCTTAGGCGCGCAATTCGAGCAGTACTTC,CASSLGAQFEQYF
TRBD2,TRBV9,TRBJ2-3,.,TGTGCCAGCAGCGTCGGAGCGGGGAAGGGCGCAGATACGCAGTATTTT,CASSVGAGKGADTQYF
.,TRBV4-3,TRBJ2-7,.,TGCGCCAGCAGCCCCTCAGGGCCAGGGGTCTCCTACTCCTACGAGCAGTACTTC,CASSPSGPGVSYSYEQYF
.,TRBV4-3,TRBJ1-4,.,TGCGCCAGCAGCCCATCCCAAAATGAAAAACTGTTTTTT,CASSPSQNEKLFF
.,TRBV7-2,TRBJ2-1,few,TGTGCCAGCAGCCAAGGACAGAACTACAATGAGCAGTTCTTC,CASSQGQNYNEQFF
TRBD2,TRBV11-2,TRBJ2-1,few,TGTGCCAGCAGCTTAGATCTAGCGGGAGGATACAATGAGCAGTTCTTC,CASSLDLAGGYNEQFF
.,TRBV10-3,TRBJ2-5,few,TGTGCCATCAGAAGAACGGGGGACTCTCAAGAGACCCAGTACTTC,CAIRRTGDSQETQYF
.,TRBV18,TRBJ2-5,few,TGTGCCAGCTCACCAGATGCTTGGGAAGAGTACTTC,CASSPDAWEEYF
.,TRBV7-3,TRBJ2-7,.,TGTGCCAGCAGCTCGCGGAAGTACGAGCAGTACTTC,CASSSRKYEQYF
.,TRBV19,TRBJ2-4,few,TGTGCCAGTAGTTCTCCTGGACGAAACATTCAGTACTTC,CASSSPGRNIQYF
TRBD1,TRBV29-1,TRBJ1-4,many,TGCAGCGTTGAAGCGGACAGGGACGGAAAACTGTTTTTT,CSVEADRDGKLFF